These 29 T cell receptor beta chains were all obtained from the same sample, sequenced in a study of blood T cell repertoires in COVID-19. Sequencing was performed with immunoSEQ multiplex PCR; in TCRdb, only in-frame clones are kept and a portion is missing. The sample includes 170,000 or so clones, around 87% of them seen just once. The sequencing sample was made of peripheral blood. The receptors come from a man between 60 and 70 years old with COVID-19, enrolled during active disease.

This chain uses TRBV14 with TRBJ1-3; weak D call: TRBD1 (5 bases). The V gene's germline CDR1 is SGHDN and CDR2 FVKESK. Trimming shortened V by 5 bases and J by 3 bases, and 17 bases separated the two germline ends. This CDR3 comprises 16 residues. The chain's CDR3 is CASSSTLGDFGNTIYF. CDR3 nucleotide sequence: TGTGCCAGCAGCTCAACGTTAGGGGACTTTGGAAACACCATATATTTT. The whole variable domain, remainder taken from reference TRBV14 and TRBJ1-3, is EAGVTQFPSHSVIEKGQTVTLRCDPISGHDNLYWYRRVMGKEIKFLLHFVKESKQDESGMPNNRFLAERTGGTYSTLKVQPAELEDSGVYFCASSSTLGDFGNTIYFGEGSWLTVV.

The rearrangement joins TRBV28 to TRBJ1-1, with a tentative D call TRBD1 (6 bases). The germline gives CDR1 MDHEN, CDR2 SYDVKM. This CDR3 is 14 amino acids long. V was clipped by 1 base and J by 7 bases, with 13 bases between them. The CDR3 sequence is CASSLYQRGNEAFF. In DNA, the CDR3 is TGTGCCAGCAGTTTATACCAAAGGGGGAATGAAGCTTTCTTT.

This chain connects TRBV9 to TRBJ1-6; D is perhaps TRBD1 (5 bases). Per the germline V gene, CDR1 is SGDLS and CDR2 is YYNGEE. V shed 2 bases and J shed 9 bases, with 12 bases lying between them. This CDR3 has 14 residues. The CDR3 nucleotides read TGTGCCAGCAGCGTGGAGCAGGGTCTTTCACCCCTCCACTTT. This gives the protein CASSVEQGLSPLHF.

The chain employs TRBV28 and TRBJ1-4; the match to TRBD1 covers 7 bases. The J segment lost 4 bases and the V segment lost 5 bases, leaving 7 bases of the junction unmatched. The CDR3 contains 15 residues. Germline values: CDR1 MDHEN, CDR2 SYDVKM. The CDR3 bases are TGTGCCAGCAGTGCCGCAGGGGGTATTAATGAAAAACTGTTTTTT. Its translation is CASSAAGGINEKLFF. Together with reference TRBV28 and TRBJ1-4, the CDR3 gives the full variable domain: DVKVTQSSRYLVKRTGEKVFLECVQDMDHENMFWYRQDPGLGLRLIYFSYDVKMKEKGDIPEGYSVSREKKERFSLILESASTNQTSMYLCASSAAGGINEKLFFGSGTQLSVL.

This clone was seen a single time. CDR3 in DNA: TGTGCCAGCAGCGTAGACAGGGGTCGGGGCTACACCTTC. Translating it yields CASSVDRGRGYTF. J is TRBJ1-2 and V is TRBV11-1; TRBD1 matches 8 bases. The CDR3 runs 13 residues. The V and J ends lost 5 bases and 8 bases, in that order; junction bases with no gene match: 7. The germline V gene has CDR1 SGHAT and CDR2 FQDESV (reference sequence).

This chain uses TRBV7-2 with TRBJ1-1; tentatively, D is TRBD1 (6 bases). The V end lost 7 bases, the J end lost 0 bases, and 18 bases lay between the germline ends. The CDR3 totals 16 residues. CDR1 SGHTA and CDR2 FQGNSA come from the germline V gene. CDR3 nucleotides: TGTGCCAGCAACCCGACAGGTAATATCATGAACACTGAAGCTTTCTTT. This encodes CASNPTGNIMNTEAFF.

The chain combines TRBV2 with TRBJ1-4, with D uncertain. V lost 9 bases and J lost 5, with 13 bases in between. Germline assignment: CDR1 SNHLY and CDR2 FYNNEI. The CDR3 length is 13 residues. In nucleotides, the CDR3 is TGTGCCAGTACCCCCGGCAGGAATGAAAAACTGTTTTTT. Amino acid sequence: CASTPGRNEKLFF.

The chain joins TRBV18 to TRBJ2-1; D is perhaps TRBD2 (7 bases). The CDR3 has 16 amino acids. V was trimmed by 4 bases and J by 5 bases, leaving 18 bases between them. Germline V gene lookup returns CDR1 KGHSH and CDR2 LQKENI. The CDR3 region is CASSRGGGGNNNEQFF. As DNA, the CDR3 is TGTGCCAGCTCACGAGGAGGGGGGGGCAATAACAATGAGCAGTTCTTC.

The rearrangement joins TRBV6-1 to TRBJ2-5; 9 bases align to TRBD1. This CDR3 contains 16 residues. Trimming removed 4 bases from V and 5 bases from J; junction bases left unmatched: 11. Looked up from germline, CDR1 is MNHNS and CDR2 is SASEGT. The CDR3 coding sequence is TGTGCCAGCAGTGGCCGGGACAGGGTTGATCAGGAGACCCAGTACTTC. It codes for CASSGRDRVDQETQYF.

The CDR3 loop reads CASSLEGFGADIQYF. DNA for the CDR3: TGCGCCAGCAGCTTGGAAGGGTTTGGGGCGGACATTCAGTACTTC. V gene TRBV5-1 combines with J gene TRBJ2-4, with a weak D call TRBD1 (5 bases). This CDR3 comprises 15 residues. Trimming took 0 bases from V and 8 from J, leaving 15 bases between them. CDR1 is SGHRS and CDR2 is YFSETQ in the germline V gene.

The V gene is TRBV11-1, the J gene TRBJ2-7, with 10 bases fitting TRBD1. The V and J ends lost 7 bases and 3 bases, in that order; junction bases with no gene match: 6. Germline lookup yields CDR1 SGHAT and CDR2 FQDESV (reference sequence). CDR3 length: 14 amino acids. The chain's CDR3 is CASKPGTGVYEQYF. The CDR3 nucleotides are TGTGCCAGCAAACCCGGGACAGGGGTCTACGAGCAGTACTTC.

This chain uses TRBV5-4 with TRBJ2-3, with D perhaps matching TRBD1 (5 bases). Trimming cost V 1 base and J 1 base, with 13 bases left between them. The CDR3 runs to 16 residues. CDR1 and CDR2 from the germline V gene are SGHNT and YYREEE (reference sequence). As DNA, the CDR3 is TGTGCCAGCAGCTTGTTTAAGGGGCAGGGCACAGATACGCAGTATTTT. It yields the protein CASSLFKGQGTDTQYF. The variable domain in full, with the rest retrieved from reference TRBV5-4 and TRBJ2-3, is ETGVTQSPTHLIKTRGQQVTLRCSSQSGHNTVSWYQQALGQGPQFIFQYYREEENGRGNFPPRFSGLQFPNYSSELNVNALELDDSALYLCASSLFKGQGTDTQYFGPGTRLTVL.

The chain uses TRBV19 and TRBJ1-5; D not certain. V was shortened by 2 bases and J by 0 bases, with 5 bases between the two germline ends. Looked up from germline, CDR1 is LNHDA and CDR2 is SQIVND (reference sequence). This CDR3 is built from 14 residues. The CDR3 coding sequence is TGTGCCAGTAGTATAACACCTAGCAATCAGCCCCAGCATTTT. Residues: CASSITPSNQPQHF. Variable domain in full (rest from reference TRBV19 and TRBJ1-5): DGGITQSPKYLFRKEGQNVTLSCEQNLNHDAMYWYRQDPGQGLRLIYYSQIVNDFQKGDIAEGYSVSREKKESFPLTVTSAQKNPTAFYLCASSITPSNQPQHFGDGTRLSIL.

The CDR3 sequence is CAISETKRQAFYEQYF. The CDR3 region has the DNA TGTGCCATCAGTGAGACTAAAAGACAGGCGTTTTACGAGCAGTACTTC. The V gene is TRBV10-3, the J gene TRBJ2-7; possibly TRBD1 for D (6 bases). The CDR3 is 16 residues long. Germline lookup yields CDR1 ENHRY and CDR2 SYGVKD. Trimming pared 2 bases from V and 4 bases from J, leaving 18 bases between.

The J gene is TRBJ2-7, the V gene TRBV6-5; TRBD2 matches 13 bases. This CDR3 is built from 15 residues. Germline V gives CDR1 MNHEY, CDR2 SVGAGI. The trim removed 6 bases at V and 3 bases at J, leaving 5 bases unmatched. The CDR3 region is CASSWTSGSLYEQYF. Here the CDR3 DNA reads TGTGCCAGCAGCTGGACTAGCGGGAGCCTCTACGAGCAGTACTTC.

The CDR3 DNA sequence: TGTGCCATCAGTGAGTCACCGGGGGCTGGAAACACCATATATTTT. Residues: CAISESPGAGNTIYF. The chain recombines TRBV10-3 with TRBJ1-3; tentative D call: TRBD1 (5 bases). The V gene lost 0 bases and the J gene lost 2 bases, with 8 bases spanning the gap. The germline V gene encodes CDR1 ENHRY and CDR2 SYGVKD. This CDR3 contains 15 residues.

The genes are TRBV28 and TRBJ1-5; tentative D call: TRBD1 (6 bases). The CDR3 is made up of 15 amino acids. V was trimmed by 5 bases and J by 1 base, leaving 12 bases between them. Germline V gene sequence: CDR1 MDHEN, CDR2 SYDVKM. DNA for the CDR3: TGTGCCAGCAGTCTAGGGGGTTTGAGCAATCAGCCCCAGCATTTT. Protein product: CASSLGGLSNQPQHF. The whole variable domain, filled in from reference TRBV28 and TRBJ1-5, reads DVKVTQSSRYLVKRTGEKVFLECVQDMDHENMFWYRQDPGLGLRLIYFSYDVKMKEKGDIPEGYSVSREKKERFSLILESASTNQTSMYLCASSLGGLSNQPQHFGDGTRLSIL.

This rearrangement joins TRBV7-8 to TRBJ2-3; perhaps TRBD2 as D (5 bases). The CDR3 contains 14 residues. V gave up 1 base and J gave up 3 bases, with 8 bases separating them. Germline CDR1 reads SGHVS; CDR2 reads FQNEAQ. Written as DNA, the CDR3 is TGTGCCAGCAGCTTAGGGCTAGCAACAGATACGCAGTATTTT. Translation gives CASSLGLATDTQYF.

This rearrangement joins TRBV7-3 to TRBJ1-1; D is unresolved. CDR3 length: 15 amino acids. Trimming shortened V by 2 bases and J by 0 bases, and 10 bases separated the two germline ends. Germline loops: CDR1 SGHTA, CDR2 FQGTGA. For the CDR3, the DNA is TGTGCCAGCAGCTTATCTCCGGGGATGAACACTGAAGCTTTCTTT. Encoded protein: CASSLSPGMNTEAFF.

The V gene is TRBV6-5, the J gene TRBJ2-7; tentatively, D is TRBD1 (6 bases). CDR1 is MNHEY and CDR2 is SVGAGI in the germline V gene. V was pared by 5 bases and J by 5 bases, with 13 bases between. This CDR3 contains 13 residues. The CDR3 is CASSTINRDEQYF. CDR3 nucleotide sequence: TGTGCCAGCAGTACAATAAACAGGGACGAGCAGTACTTC.

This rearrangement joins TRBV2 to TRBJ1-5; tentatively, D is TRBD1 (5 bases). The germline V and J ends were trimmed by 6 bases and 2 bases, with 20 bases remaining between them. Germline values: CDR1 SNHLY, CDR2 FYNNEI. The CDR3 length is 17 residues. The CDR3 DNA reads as TGTGCCAGCAGGGAGAACAGGAACGGAAGGGGCAATCAGCCCCAGCATTTT. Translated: CASRENRNGRGNQPQHF. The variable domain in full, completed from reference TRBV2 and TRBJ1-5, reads EPEVTQTPSHQVTQMGQEVILRCVPISNHLYFYWYRQILGQKVEFLVSFYNNEISEKSEIFDDQFSVERPDGSNFTLKIRSTKLEDSAMYFCASRENRNGRGNQPQHFGDGTRLSIL.

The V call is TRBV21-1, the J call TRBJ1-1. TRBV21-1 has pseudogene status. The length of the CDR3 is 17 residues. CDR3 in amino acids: CASSAISRDLGPTEAFF. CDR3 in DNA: TGTGCCAGCAGCGCGATAAGTCGGGACTTAGGCCCCACTGAAGCTTTCTTT.

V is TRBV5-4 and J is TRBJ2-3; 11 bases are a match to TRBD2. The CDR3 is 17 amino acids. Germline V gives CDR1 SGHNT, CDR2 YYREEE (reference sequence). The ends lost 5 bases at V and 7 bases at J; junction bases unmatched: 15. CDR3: CASRPARTSGSKYTQYF. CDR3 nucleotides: TGTGCCAGCAGACCCGCGCGGACTAGCGGGTCAAAATATACGCAGTATTTT.

CDR3 DNA: TGTGCCAGCAGCCGGGGGGGCCCATACAATGAGCAGTTCTTC. Amino acids: CASSRGGPYNEQFF. The chain combines TRBV7-3 with TRBJ2-1, with 8 bases aligning to TRBD2. Germline V CDR1 and CDR2: SGHTA, FQGTGA. CDR3 length: 14 amino acids. The junction had 4 bases not matched to a gene; V was cut back by 5 bases and J by 4 bases.

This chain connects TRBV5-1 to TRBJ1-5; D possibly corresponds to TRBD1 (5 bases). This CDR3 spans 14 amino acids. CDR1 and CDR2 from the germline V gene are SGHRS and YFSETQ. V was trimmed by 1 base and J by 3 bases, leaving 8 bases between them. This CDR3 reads CASSLTGDNQPQHF. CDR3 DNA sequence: TGCGCCAGCAGCTTGACAGGAGACAATCAGCCCCAGCATTTT.

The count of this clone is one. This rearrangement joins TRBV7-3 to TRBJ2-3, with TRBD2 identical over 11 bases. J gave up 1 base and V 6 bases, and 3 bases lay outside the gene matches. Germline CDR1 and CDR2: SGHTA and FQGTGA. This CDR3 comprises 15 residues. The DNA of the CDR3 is TGTGCCAGCAGACTAGCGGGGGAGGGCACAGATACGCAGTATTTT. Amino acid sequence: CASRLAGEGTDTQYF.

The CDR3 reads CASSIRTGNAEAFF. The CDR3 DNA reads as TGTGCCAGTAGTATACGAACAGGGAATGCTGAAGCTTTCTTT. The chain links TRBV19 to TRBJ1-1, with D maybe TRBD1 (6 bases). In germline, CDR1 is LNHDA, CDR2 SQIVND (reference sequence). V was cut by 2 bases and J by 6 bases, with 13 bases left in between. CDR3 length: 14 residues.

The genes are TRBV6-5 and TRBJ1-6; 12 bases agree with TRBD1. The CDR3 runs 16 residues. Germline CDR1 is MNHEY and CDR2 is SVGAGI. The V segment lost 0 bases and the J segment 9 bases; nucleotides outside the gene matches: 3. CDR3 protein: CASSYSGQGAGSPLHF. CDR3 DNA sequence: TGTGCCAGCAGTTACTCGGGACAGGGGGCAGGTTCACCCCTCCACTTT.

The DNA for the CDR3 is TGTGCCAGCTCGGAAGCATTCGGCGTCAGGGAAACTGAAGCTTTCTTT. Translated, it gives CASSEAFGVRETEAFF. The chain couples TRBV18 to TRBJ1-1; tentatively, D is TRBD1 (5 bases). The CDR3 length is 16 residues. Trimming pared 6 bases from V and 5 bases from J, leaving 22 bases between. In germline, CDR1 is KGHSH, CDR2 LQKENI.